This record concerns one T cell receptor beta chain sequence. This sample is part of a study of radiotherapy plus CTLA-4 blockade in lung cancer. Clones were sequenced by immunoSEQ multiplex PCR, and TCRdb holds only the in-frame ones, with some missing. The sample consists of 30,000 to 40,000 clones, roughly 79% of them appearing once. This specimen was peripheral blood, taken from a patient treated with radiotherapy plus ipilimumab. This sequence was found in a human donor with non-small cell lung cancer that progressed on radiotherapy plus ipilimumab.

This CDR3 reads CASSLSSREVSGYTF. CDR3 coding DNA: TGTGCCAGCAGTCTATCGAGTAGGGAGGTGAGCGGCTACACCTTC. This rearrangement joins TRBV28 to TRBJ1-2; no definite D call. Germline CDR1 is MDHEN and CDR2 is SYDVKM. V was clipped by 5 bases and J by 8 bases, with 21 bases between them. The CDR3 extends over 15 amino acids.